The rows below give T cell receptor beta chains drawn from one sample of a study of human T cells and chemical hapten exposure. TCRdb redid the calling of the RACE reads with MiXCR, one entry per CDR3 protein. The sample carries 380,000 or so distinct CDR3 sequences, around 5% recorded once. This specimen was whole blood, taken in connection with sensitization to the hapten diphenylcyclopropenone (DPC). The receptors were gathered from a woman aged 18-35 years with alopecia areata. Some clones in this sample may be carry-over from other donors' samples. Both conserved end residues are part of each CDR3. D genes are given only for firm matches. Some rows have no size entry. The others give once, few or many, or a class for an expanded clone.

V gene: TRBV29-1
J gene: TRBJ1-5
clone size: .
D gene: TRBD1
CDR3 protein: CSVEGQGVGQPQHF
CDR3 DNA: TGCAGCGTTGAAGGGCAGGGGGTCGGTCAGCCCCAGCATTTT

V gene: TRBV20-1
J gene: TRBJ2-1
clone size: few
D gene: .
CDR3 protein: CSAARGEVSYNEQFF
CDR3 DNA: TGCAGTGCTGCGAGGGGGGAAGTCTCCTACAATGAGCAGTTCTTC

V gene: TRBV7-2
J gene: TRBJ2-3
clone size: many
D gene: .
CDR3 protein: CASSFGATDTQYF
CDR3 DNA: TGTGCCAGCAGCTTCGGGGCAACAGATACGCAGTATTTT

V gene: TRBV7-9
J gene: TRBJ2-3
clone size: .
D gene: .
CDR3 protein: CASSYDGATDTQYF
CDR3 DNA: TGTGCCAGCAGCTATGACGGCGCCACAGATACGCAGTATTTT

V gene: TRBV20-1
J gene: TRBJ2-2
clone size: many
D gene: TRBD1
CDR3 protein: CSARLDRPGELFF
CDR3 DNA: TGCAGTGCTAGACTGGACAGGCCTGGGGAGCTGTTTTTT

V gene: TRBV7-2
J gene: TRBJ2-5
clone size: few
D gene: .
CDR3 protein: CASSSDGGTLYQETQYF
CDR3 DNA: TGTGCCAGCAGCTCCGATGGGGGGACCCTGTACCAAGAGACCCAGTACTTC

V gene: TRBV6-2/TRBV6-3
J gene: TRBJ2-7
clone size: many
D gene: .
CDR3 protein: CASSYGQQGTIPYEQYF
CDR3 DNA: TGTGCCAGCAGTTACGGGCAACAGGGGACTATACCCTACGAGCAGTACTTC

V gene: TRBV10-2
J gene: TRBJ1-1
clone size: few
D gene: .
CDR3 protein: CASKEPERGTEAFF
CDR3 DNA: TGCGCCAGCAAGGAACCGGAGAGAGGCACTGAAGCTTTCTTT

V gene: TRBV4-3
J gene: TRBJ1-1
clone size: few
D gene: TRBD1
CDR3 protein: CASSQGVGTGGGTTGTEAFF
CDR3 DNA: TGCGCCAGCAGCCAAGGGGTGGGTACAGGGGGCGGAACAACAGGAACTGAAGCTTTCTTT

V gene: TRBV6-5
J gene: TRBJ1-5
clone size: .
D gene: TRBD1
CDR3 protein: CATQGGSNQPQHF
CDR3 DNA: TGTGCCACCCAGGGGGGGAGCAATCAGCCCCAGCATTTT

V gene: TRBV3-1
J gene: TRBJ2-2
clone size: .
D gene: .
CDR3 protein: CASSQLGGRGTGELFF
CDR3 DNA: TGTGCCAGCAGCCAGCTGGGGGGCCGAGGGACCGGGGAGCTGTTTTTT

V gene: TRBV5-1
J gene: TRBJ2-7
clone size: few
D gene: .
CDR3 protein: CASNSQDYEQYF
CDR3 DNA: TGCGCCAGCAATTCGCAGGACTACGAGCAGTACTTC

V gene: TRBV6-5
J gene: TRBJ2-3
clone size: few
D gene: TRBD2
CDR3 protein: CASSSTSGRPDTQYF
CDR3 DNA: TGTGCCAGCAGTTCGACTAGCGGGCGCCCAGATACGCAGTATTTT

V gene: TRBV5-1
J gene: TRBJ2-7
clone size: .
D gene: TRBD2
CDR3 protein: CASSSSGGNTYEQYF
CDR3 DNA: TGCGCCAGCAGCTCTAGCGGGGGGAATACCTACGAGCAGTACTTC

V gene: TRBV12-3/TRBV12-4
J gene: TRBJ1-5
clone size: .
D gene: .
CDR3 protein: CASSPPLGGNQPQHF
CDR3 DNA: TGTGCCAGCAGCCCCCCCCTAGGGGGAAATCAGCCCCAGCATTTT

V gene: TRBV6-2/TRBV6-3
J gene: TRBJ1-5
clone size: .
D gene: TRBD1
CDR3 protein: CASSYPRGQGIQPQHF
CDR3 DNA: TGTGCCAGCAGTTACCCCCGAGGACAGGGGATTCAGCCCCAGCATTTT

V gene: TRBV20-1
J gene: TRBJ1-4
clone size: few
D gene: .
CDR3 protein: CSARTERFEKLFF
CDR3 DNA: TGCAGTGCTAGAACCGAACGTTTTGAAAAACTGTTTTTT

V gene: TRBV2
J gene: TRBJ2-7
clone size: many
D gene: TRBD1
CDR3 protein: CASRTGEQYF
CDR3 DNA: TGTGCCAGCAGGACAGGGGAGCAGTACTTC

V gene: TRBV19
J gene: TRBJ1-5
clone size: few
D gene: .
CDR3 protein: CASQRSGNNQPQHF
CDR3 DNA: TGTGCCAGCCAAAGGTCAGGGAACAATCAGCCCCAGCATTTT

V gene: TRBV6-5
J gene: TRBJ1-5
clone size: .
D gene: .
CDR3 protein: CASSFSKGNQPQHF
CDR3 DNA: TGTGCCAGCAGTTTTTCGAAAGGGAATCAGCCCCAGCATTTT

V gene: TRBV5-1
J gene: TRBJ1-1
clone size: few
D gene: TRBD1
CDR3 protein: CASSSTGGRIVGTEAFF
CDR3 DNA: TGCGCCAGCAGCAGTACAGGGGGCAGAATAGTCGGAACTGAAGCTTTCTTT

V gene: TRBV28
J gene: TRBJ2-3
clone size: .
D gene: TRBD1
CDR3 protein: CASSSRDRDPPDTQYF
CDR3 DNA: TGTGCCAGCAGTTCCCGGGACAGGGATCCCCCAGATACGCAGTATTTT

V gene: TRBV7-2
J gene: TRBJ2-3
clone size: .
D gene: TRBD2
CDR3 protein: CASSLGWIAGVSDTQYF
CDR3 DNA: TGTGCCAGCAGCTTAGGTTGGATAGCGGGGGTCTCAGATACGCAGTATTTT

V gene: TRBV5-1
J gene: TRBJ2-3
clone size: .
D gene: .
CDR3 protein: CASSLAGVGTDTQYF
CDR3 DNA: TGCGCCAGCAGCTTGGCGGGGGTAGGCACAGATACGCAGTATTTT

V gene: TRBV11-2
J gene: TRBJ1-3
clone size: .
D gene: .
CDR3 protein: CASSSYPNDGNTIYF
CDR3 DNA: TGTGCCAGCAGCTCATATCCGAACGACGGAAACACCATATATTTT

V gene: TRBV20-1
J gene: TRBJ2-3
clone size: few
D gene: .
CDR3 protein: CSARSWSATDTQYF
CDR3 DNA: TGCAGTGCTAGGTCTTGGTCCGCCACAGATACGCAGTATTTT

V gene: TRBV20-1
J gene: TRBJ2-5
clone size: few
D gene: .
CDR3 protein: CSARVFGQETQYF
CDR3 DNA: TGCAGTGCTAGAGTTTTCGGACAAGAGACCCAGTACTTC

V gene: TRBV3-1
J gene: TRBJ2-1
clone size: many
D gene: .
CDR3 protein: CASSQARYVGINEQFF
CDR3 DNA: TGTGCCAGCAGCCAGGCAAGGTATGTTGGGATCAATGAGCAGTTCTTC

V gene: TRBV6-5
J gene: TRBJ2-5
clone size: few
D gene: .
CDR3 protein: CASREQGTETQYF
CDR3 DNA: TGTGCCAGCAGGGAACAGGGCACAGAGACCCAGTACTTC

V gene: TRBV28
J gene: TRBJ2-7
clone size: many
D gene: .
CDR3 protein: CASNRLPGTYEQYF
CDR3 DNA: TGTGCCAGCAACCGACTCCCGGGAACCTACGAGCAGTACTTC

V gene: TRBV5-4
J gene: TRBJ2-7
clone size: few
D gene: TRBD2
CDR3 protein: CASSTGRGLAGNEQYF
CDR3 DNA: TGTGCCAGCAGCACGGGACGGGGACTAGCGGGGAACGAGCAGTACTTC

V gene: TRBV12-3/TRBV12-4
J gene: TRBJ1-6
clone size: many
D gene: TRBD1
CDR3 protein: CASRPRPGQYNSPLHF
CDR3 DNA: TGTGCCAGCAGACCTAGACCGGGACAGTATAATTCACCCCTCCACTTT

V gene: TRBV5-5
J gene: TRBJ1-6
clone size: many
D gene: .
CDR3 protein: CASSLEGQINSPLHF
CDR3 DNA: TGTGCCAGCAGCTTGGAAGGGCAGATCAATTCACCCCTCCACTTT

V gene: TRBV4-1
J gene: TRBJ2-1
clone size: .
D gene: TRBD2
CDR3 protein: CASSQGLAGGRGNEQFF
CDR3 DNA: TGCGCCAGCAGCCAGGGACTAGCGGGGGGGCGTGGGAATGAGCAGTTCTTC

V gene: TRBV5-6
J gene: TRBJ1-6
clone size: .
D gene: .
CDR3 protein: CASSRGLGNSPLHF
CDR3 DNA: TGTGCCAGCAGCCGGGGACTGGGAAATTCACCCCTCCACTTT

V gene: TRBV24-1
J gene: TRBJ1-1
clone size: many
D gene: .
CDR3 protein: CATQGLLNTEAFF
CDR3 DNA: TGTGCCACCCAGGGGCTCTTGAACACTGAAGCTTTCTTT

V gene: TRBV7-9
J gene: TRBJ2-1
clone size: .
D gene: .
CDR3 protein: CASSSPQGGKGIYNEQFF
CDR3 DNA: TGTGCCAGCAGCTCCCCCCAGGGGGGAAAGGGGATCTACAATGAGCAGTTCTTC